This T cell receptor (beta chain) was recovered during a study of regulatory T cells in long-lasting Graves disease. Whole-study results and caveats: The study found TRBV28, TRBJ1-2 and TRBJ2-5 favored in persistent disease.

The authors built TCR beta libraries using iRepertoire HTBI primers and Arm-PCR of CDR3 regions. TCRdb recomputed calls from the multiplex PCR reads with MiXCR, one row per CDR3 protein. The repertoire holds 350,000 to 500,000 distinct CDR3 sequences, with about a sixth as singletons. With respect to this clonotype: Its target is not known.

Germline CDR1 SGDLS, CDR2 YYNGEE. V lost 0 bases, J lost 5 bases, and 28 bases lay in between. The CDR3 length is 20 residues. Time point denoted: newly diagnosed GD, antithyroid drugs for less than 3 months. After RNA was extracted from PBMCs, the TCR library was made from it. This sample also appeared in a second study, on T cells in Graves' hyperthyroidism and ophthalmopathy.

This sample comprised peripheral blood mononuclear cells (PBMCs), obtained at new diagnosis, from a patient treated with antithyroid drugs. The sequence was collected from a woman aged 25 to 39 with Graves disease. This chain connects TRBV9 to TRBJ2-3; D is possibly TRBD2 (6 bases). Here the CDR3 reads CASSVEAPSVTMGLLDTQYF. Written as DNA, the CDR3 is TGTGCCAGCAGCGTAGAGGCCCCTAGCGTAACCATGGGATTGCTAGATACGCAGTATTTT.